One sample yielded the 16 T cell receptor beta chains listed below, sequenced in a study of cytomegalovirus exposure and HLA in healthy donors. PCR primers comprised 60 Vbeta and 13 Jbeta primers. Only in-frame clones appear in the TCRdb table, and some are missing; sequencing was by immunoSEQ multiplex PCR. This sample has around 200,000 clones; around 80% occur once, and the top ten carry less than 2.5%. Sequences were obtained from PBMCs. These TCRs come from a woman in her fifties or sixties in good health and CMV-seronegative.

The chain links TRBV7-9 to TRBJ1-5; 9 bases are shared with TRBD1. The germline V gene encodes CDR1 SEHNR and CDR2 FQNEAQ (reference sequence). CDR3 size: 17 residues. Trimming removed 4 bases from V and 2 bases from J; junction bases left unmatched: 9. The CDR3 sequence is CASSSTGGAKGNQPQHF. CDR3 in DNA: TGTGCCAGCAGCTCAACAGGGGGCGCAAAGGGCAATCAGCCCCAGCATTTT.

The rearrangement links TRBV28 to TRBJ2-6, with D possibly matching TRBD1 (6 bases). Germline loops: CDR1 MDHEN, CDR2 SYDVKM. This CDR3 has 17 amino acids. Trimming left V 7 bases short and J 0 bases short, with 16 bases between. The CDR3 DNA sequence: TGTGCCAGCACCTTCTCGGGACACAGCTCTGGGGCCAACGTCCTGACTTTC. Translated, it gives CASTFSGHSSGANVLTF.

Only one count was recorded for this clone. The J gene is TRBJ1-2, the V gene TRBV7-9, with 7 bases aligning to TRBD1. Germline CDR1 and CDR2: SEHNR and FQNEAQ (reference sequence). Trimming removed 4 bases from V and 5 bases from J; junction bases left unmatched: 4. This CDR3 region has 13 residues. The DNA for the CDR3 is TGTGCCAGCAGCTACGGGACAGAATATGGCTACACCTTC. Encoded protein: CASSYGTEYGYTF. Based on the CDR3 plus reference TRBV7-9 and TRBJ1-2, the full variable domain is DTGVSQNPRHKITKRGQNVTFRCDPISEHNRLYWYRQTLGQGPEFLTYFQNEAQLEKSRLLSDRFSAERPKGSFSTLEIQRTEQGDSAMYLCASSYGTEYGYTFGSGTRLTVV.

V and J are TRBV7-3 and TRBJ2-1; no clear D. This CDR3 region has 15 residues. The V gene lost 2 bases and the J gene lost 4 bases, with 12 bases spanning the gap. Germline values: CDR1 SGHTA, CDR2 FQGTGA. The CDR3 region has the DNA TGTGCCAGCAGCTTATTGGCTACAGCTTACAATGAGCAGTTCTTC. Translated: CASSLLATAYNEQFF.

The rearrangement joins TRBV7-8 to TRBJ2-7; no clear D gene. Germline values: CDR1 SGHVS, CDR2 FQNEAQ. V gave up 5 bases and J gave up 3 bases, with 14 bases separating them. The CDR3 length is 14 residues. CDR3 sequence reads: CASSLVWSGYEQYF. In DNA, the CDR3 is TGTGCCAGCAGCCTGGTCTGGTCAGGCTACGAGCAGTACTTC.

The V gene is TRBV7-2, the J gene TRBJ2-3; 12 bases align to TRBD1. Germline-derived CDR1 and CDR2 are SGHTA and FQGNSA. The CDR3 extends over 17 amino acids. The V and J ends lost 6 bases and 6 bases, in that order; junction bases with no gene match: 13. The CDR3 loop is CASSRDPEGTGGDTQYF. The CDR3 DNA follows: TGTGCCAGCAGTCGTGATCCCGAGGGGACAGGGGGCGATACGCAGTATTTT. Together with reference TRBV7-2 and TRBJ2-3, the CDR3 gives the full variable domain: GAGVSQSPSNKVTEKGKDVELRCDPISGHTALYWYRQSLGQGLEFLIYFQGNSAPDKSGLPSDRFSAERTGGSVSTLTIQRTQQEDSAVYLCASSRDPEGTGGDTQYFGPGTRLTVL.

The chain uses TRBV6-6 and TRBJ2-7; D is ambiguous. Between the trimmed V and J ends, which lost 6 bases and 2 bases, there was a span of 17 bases. Germline CDR1 is MNHNY and CDR2 is SVGAGI (reference sequence). The CDR3 extends over 15 amino acids. The CDR3 DNA reads as TGTGCCAGCAGGTACCCCTTTGGCCAGGCCTACGAGCAGTACTTC. Amino acids: CASRYPFGQAYEQYF.

The chain joins TRBV15 to TRBJ2-7, with D possibly TRBD1 on 6 matching bases. CDR3 length equals 17 residues. The germline gives CDR1 LNHNV, CDR2 YYDKDF (reference sequence). The V end lost 4 bases, the J end lost 5 bases, and 24 bases lay between the germline ends. The CDR3 is CATSIGGRGTRANEQYF. The CDR3 DNA is TGTGCCACCAGCATTGGGGGCCGAGGGACGAGGGCTAACGAGCAGTACTTC. The whole variable domain, remainder taken from reference TRBV15 and TRBJ2-7, is DAMVIQNPRYQVTQFGKPVTLSCSQTLNHNVMYWYQQKSSQAPKLLFHYYDKDFNNEADTPDNFQSRRPNTSFCFLDIRSPGLGDTAMYLCATSIGGRGTRANEQYFGPGTRLTVT.

This sequence joins TRBV28 and TRBJ1-1; D ambiguous. The CDR3 has 12 amino acids. Trimming shortened V by 1 base and J by 6 bases, and 6 bases separated the two germline ends. Germline CDR1 MDHEN, CDR2 SYDVKM. CDR3 sequence reads: CASSLSKPEAFF. CDR3 coding DNA: TGTGCCAGCAGTTTATCGAAGCCTGAAGCTTTCTTT.

The rearrangement uses TRBV18 and TRBJ2-7; 11 bases agree with TRBD1. The CDR3 is made up of 13 amino acids. The germline V gene encodes CDR1 KGHSH and CDR2 LQKENI. J gave up 6 bases and V 6 bases, and 4 bases lay outside the gene matches. CDR3 residues: CASSPGTGGEQYF. As DNA, the CDR3 is TGTGCCAGCTCGCCCGGGACAGGGGGCGAGCAGTACTTC. Full variable domain (missing parts from reference TRBV18 and TRBJ2-7): NAGVMQNPRHLVRRRGQEARLRCSPMKGHSHVYWYRQLPEEGLKFMVYLQKENIIDESGMPKERFSAEFPKEGPSILRIQQVVRGDSAAYFCASSPGTGGEQYFGPGTRLTVT.

The chain links TRBV6-5 to TRBJ1-5; D may be TRBD1 (6 bases). V was clipped by 2 bases and J by 4 bases, with 9 bases between them. The CDR3 has 14 amino acids. The germline gives CDR1 MNHEY, CDR2 SVGAGI. Here the CDR3 reads CASSYQGGNQPQHF. For the CDR3, the DNA is TGTGCCAGCAGTTACCAAGGGGGAAATCAGCCCCAGCATTTT.

The chain combines TRBV28 with TRBJ2-3; 8 bases match TRBD1. Germline V gene lookup returns CDR1 MDHEN and CDR2 SYDVKM. V shed 2 bases and J 5 bases; nucleotides not matched to a gene: 3. The CDR3 totals 14 residues. CDR3 in DNA: TGTGCCAGCAGTTTACAGGGGGCTGGAGATACGCAGTATTTT. Encoded protein: CASSLQGAGDTQYF.

This chain's CDR3 is CASSGDRGGNYGYTF. Written as DNA, the CDR3 is TGTGCCAGCAGCGGGGACAGGGGGGGAAACTATGGCTACACCTTC. The rearrangement links TRBV5-8 to TRBJ1-2, with 11 bases identical to TRBD1. V gave up 4 bases and J gave up 2 bases; unmatched junction bases: 4. CDR1 is SGHTS, CDR2 YDEGEE, per germline. The CDR3 sequence is 15 residues long.

The genes are TRBV4-1 and TRBJ1-1; maybe TRBD1 (6 bases). Trimming left V 4 bases short and J 0 bases short, with 12 bases between. The germline CDR1 and CDR2 sequences are MGHRA and YSYEKL. The CDR3 sequence is 15 residues long. CDR3 residues: CASSPLGAVNTEAFF. DNA for the CDR3: TGCGCCAGCAGCCCGCTGGGGGCAGTGAACACTGAAGCTTTCTTT.

This clone was detected only once. The J gene is TRBJ2-7, the V gene TRBV2; D is unresolved. Germline CDR1 SNHLY, CDR2 FYNNEI. V lost 3 bases to trimming and J lost 9 bases, with 15 bases between them. The CDR3 totals 13 residues. The CDR3 sequence: CASSEAVGLGQYF. For the CDR3, the DNA is TGTGCCAGCAGTGAGGCTGTCGGGTTAGGGCAGTACTTC.

The V and J genes are TRBV10-3 and TRBJ2-3; D unresolved. Trimming shortened V by 7 bases and J by 0 bases, and 11 bases separated the two germline ends. The CDR3 has 14 amino acids. Looked up from germline, CDR1 is ENHRY and CDR2 is SYGVKD. In nucleotides, the CDR3 is TGTGCCATCAAAGCCTTTACTAGCACAGATACGCAGTATTTT. Translation: CAIKAFTSTDTQYF.